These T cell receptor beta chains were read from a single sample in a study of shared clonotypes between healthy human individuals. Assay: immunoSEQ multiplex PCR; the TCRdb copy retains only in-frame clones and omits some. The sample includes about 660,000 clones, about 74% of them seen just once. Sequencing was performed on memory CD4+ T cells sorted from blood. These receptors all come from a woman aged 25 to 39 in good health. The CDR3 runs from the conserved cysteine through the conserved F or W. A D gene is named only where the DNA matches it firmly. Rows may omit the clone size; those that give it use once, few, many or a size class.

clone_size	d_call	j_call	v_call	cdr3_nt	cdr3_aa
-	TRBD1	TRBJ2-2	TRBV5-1	TGCGCCAGCAGCTCCGGACAGGGGGCGTCCGGGGAGCTGTTTTTT	CASSSGQGASGELFF
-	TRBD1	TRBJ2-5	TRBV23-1	TGCGCCAGCAGTCAAACACACAGGGGAGAGACCCAGTACTTC	CASSQTHRGETQYF
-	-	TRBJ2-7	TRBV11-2	TGTGCCAGCAGCAGACAGGGAGGAGCCTACGAGCAGTACTTC	CASSRQGGAYEQYF
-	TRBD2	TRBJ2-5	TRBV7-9	TGTGCCAGCAGCTTAGGACTAGCGGGAGGCTTAGAGACCCAGTACTTC	CASSLGLAGGLETQYF
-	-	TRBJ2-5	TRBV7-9	TGTGCCAGCAGCTTAGGTTCCCCGCAAGAGACCCAGTACTTC	CASSLGSPQETQYF
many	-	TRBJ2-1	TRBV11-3	TGTGCCAGCAGCTTAGAGGGGGACAACTACAATGAGCAGTTCTTC	CASSLEGDNYNEQFF
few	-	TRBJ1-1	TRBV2	TGTGCCAGCAGTGAACAGAGTCTAGGTGAAGCTTTCTTT	CASSEQSLGEAFF
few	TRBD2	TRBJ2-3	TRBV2	TGTGCCAGCATTCCGCGACTAGCGGGAGGGCTGAGTACAGATACGCAGTATTTT	CASIPRLAGGLSTDTQYF
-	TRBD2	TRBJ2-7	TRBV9	TGTGCCAGCAGCGTAAGGCCTAGCGGGAGCTACGAGCAGTACTTC	CASSVRPSGSYEQYF
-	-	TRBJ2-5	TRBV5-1	TGCGCCAGCAGCCCAGTAATACAAGAGACCCAGTACTTC	CASSPVIQETQYF
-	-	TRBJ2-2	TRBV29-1	TGCAGCGCCCGGGACGGGCTAAACACCGGGGAGCTGTTTTTT	CSARDGLNTGELFF
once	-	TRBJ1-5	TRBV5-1	TGCGCCAGCAGCTTGGATCGGGGGACCCAGCATTTT	CASSLDRGTQHF
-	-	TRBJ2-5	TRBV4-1	TGCGCCAGCAGCCAAGCGCCGCTCTTAAGGGAGACCCAGTACTTC	CASSQAPLLRETQYF
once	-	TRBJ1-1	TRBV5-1	TGCGCCAGCACCGGAATGAACACTGAAGCTTTCTTT	CASTGMNTEAFF
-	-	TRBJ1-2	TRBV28	TGTGCCAGCAGTGAGTCCCGGGACACTACCCGTGGCTACACCTTC	CASSESRDTTRGYTF
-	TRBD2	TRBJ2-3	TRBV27	TGTGCCAGCAGTTCCACAGGGGTAGCGGGGGGGCTGTGGGGCACAGATACGCAGTATTTT	CASSSTGVAGGLWGTDTQYF
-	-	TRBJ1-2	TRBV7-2	TGTGCCAGCAGCTTAGGGAGAGGCTATGGCTACACCTTC	CASSLGRGYGYTF
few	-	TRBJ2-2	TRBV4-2	TGTGCCAGCAGCCAAGATGGAGCGGGCGAGGCCTTCCGGGAGCTGTTTTTT	CASSQDGAGEAFRELFF
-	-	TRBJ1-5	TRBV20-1	TGCAGTGCCAGGGGTCAACAGCCCCAGCATTTT	CSARGQQPQHF
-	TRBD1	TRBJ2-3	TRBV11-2	TGTGCTCCCGAGGGACAGGGACGAGATACGCAGTATTTT	CAPEGQGRDTQYF
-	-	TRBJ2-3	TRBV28	TGTGCCAGCAGTTTTTATGCGGGGATCCCAGATACGCAGTATTTT	CASSFYAGIPDTQYF
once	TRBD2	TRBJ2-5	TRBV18	TGTGCCAGCTCACCACCGGGGGGGTCGTACCAAGAGACCCAGTACTTC	CASSPPGGSYQETQYF
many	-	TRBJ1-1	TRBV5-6	TGTGCCAGCAGCCACTCAAGAATGACAGAACGGAACACTGAAGCTTTCTTT	CASSHSRMTERNTEAFF
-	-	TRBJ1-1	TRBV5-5	TGTGCCAGCAGCTTTGAGGGAACAGCTGAAGCTTTCTTT	CASSFEGTAEAFF
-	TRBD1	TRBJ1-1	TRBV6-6	TGTGCCAGCAGGAGACCCGGAACAGGGGGCGTAACTGAAGCTTTCTTT	CASRRPGTGGVTEAFF
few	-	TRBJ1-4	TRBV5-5	TGTGCCAGCAGCTCGTGGACGGAATCTAATGAAAAACTGTTTTTT	CASSSWTESNEKLFF
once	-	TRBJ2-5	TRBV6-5	TGTGCCAGCAGGCGAGGGGGAAGGCAAGAGACCCAGTACTTC	CASRRGGRQETQYF
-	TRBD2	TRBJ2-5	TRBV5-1	TGCGCCAGCAGCCAATCTAGCGGGAGGGCCGGGGAGACCCAGTACTTC	CASSQSSGRAGETQYF
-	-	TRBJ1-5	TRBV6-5	TGTGCCAGCAGTAGGACGGACAATCAGCCCCAGCATTTT	CASSRTDNQPQHF
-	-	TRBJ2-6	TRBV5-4	TGTGCCAGCAGCTTAACTAGCTACGAAAGGGGGGCCAACGTCCTGACTTTC	CASSLTSYERGANVLTF
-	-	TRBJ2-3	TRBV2	TGTGCCAGCAGTGGCGGACTATGCTTCACAGATACGCAGTATTTT	CASSGGLCFTDTQYF